The 22 T cell receptor beta chains below come from one sample, sequenced in a study of blood T cell repertoires in COVID-19. TCRdb's copy holds only in-frame clones and misses some; the assay was immunoSEQ multiplex PCR. Of some 300,000 clones in the sample, more than 85% are singletons; the top ten hold approximately 4.1%. Material for sequencing was PBMCs or T cells enriched from blood (not recorded which). These receptors all stem from a young woman who had been exposed to COVID-19.

This chain uses TRBV29-1 with TRBJ2-7, with TRBD2 matching 11 bases. Germline V CDR1 and CDR2: SQVTM, ANQGSEA. This CDR3 is built from 14 residues. Germline trimming cut 2 bases from V and 3 bases from J; bases unmatched to any gene: 3. Here the CDR3 reads CSVELAGGYYEQYF. CDR3 coding DNA: TGCAGCGTTGAACTAGCGGGGGGCTACTACGAGCAGTACTTC.

V and J are TRBV30 and TRBJ1-1, with D unresolved. Between the trimmed V and J ends, which lost 6 bases and 3 bases, there was a span of 11 bases. There are 12 residues in the CDR3. The germline CDR1 and CDR2 sequences are GTSNPN and SVGIG (reference sequence). In nucleotides, the CDR3 is TGTGCCTGCACCACTAGGGACACTGAAGCTTTCTTT. Encoded protein: CACTTRDTEAFF.

V usage is TRBV10-3 and J usage is TRBJ2-3; 15 bases are shared with TRBD2. The CDR3 loop spans 16 amino acids. Germline-derived CDR1 and CDR2 are ENHRY and SYGVKD. Unmatched junction bases numbered 5, after V lost 4 bases and J lost 6 bases. The CDR3 reads CAISGRTSGGVDTQYF. The DNA for the CDR3 is TGTGCCATCAGTGGTCGGACTAGCGGGGGGGTTGATACGCAGTATTTT.

The rearrangement links TRBV6-5 to TRBJ1-2; possibly TRBD1 for D (5 bases). V lost 8 bases and J 3 bases, leaving 13 bases between the germline ends. CDR1 is MNHEY, CDR2 SVGAGI, per germline. The CDR3 spans 13 residues. In nucleotides, the CDR3 is TGTGCCAGCCGACCGACAGTGGACTATGGCTACACCTTC. Its translation: CASRPTVDYGYTF.

This chain connects TRBV2 to TRBJ1-3, with a weak D call TRBD1 (6 bases). CDR3 size: 16 residues. Trimming shortened V by 6 bases and J by 0 bases, and 15 bases separated the two germline ends. CDR1 SNHLY and CDR2 FYNNEI come from the germline V gene. CDR3 bases: TGTGCCAGCAGACAAGCAGGGGACGCCTCTGGAAACACCATATATTTT. This sequence encodes CASRQAGDASGNTIYF.

The CDR3 nucleotides read TGTGCCAGCAGCGGGGGGACAGGATTTGACCAAGAGACCCAGTACTTC. It specifies CASSGGTGFDQETQYF. The V gene is TRBV5-6, the J gene TRBJ2-5; 8 nucleotides agree with TRBD1. V shed 4 bases, J shed 0 bases, and the junction held 8 bases outside the gene matches. CDR1 is SGHDT, CDR2 YYEEEE, per germline. There are 16 residues in the CDR3.

This chain connects TRBV7-6 to TRBJ1-1; 7 nucleotides agree with TRBD1. Germline V gene data show CDR1 as SGHVS and CDR2 as FNYEAQ. V trimming: 5 bases; J trimming: 4 bases; junction bases outside the gene matches: 10. CDR3 length equals 15 residues. The CDR3, as DNA: TGTGCCAGCAGCCAGAGCCTCAGGGGGGCCACTGAAGCTTTCTTT. Residues: CASSQSLRGATEAFF.

As DNA, the CDR3 is TGTGCCAGCAGCTCCTGGGCCTGGGGGCGTCAAGAGACCCAGTACTTC. It specifies CASSSWAWGRQETQYF. The chain has TRBV7-9 and TRBJ2-5; D is possibly TRBD1 (6 bases). This CDR3 contains 16 residues. Germline-derived CDR1 and CDR2 are SEHNR and FQNEAQ (reference sequence). The germline V and J ends were trimmed by 4 bases and 2 bases, with 17 bases remaining between them.

Only a few counts were recorded for this clone. The V gene is TRBV30, the J gene TRBJ1-3; D is possibly TRBD1 (6 bases). Germline CDR1 GTSNPN, CDR2 SVGIG (reference sequence). The CDR3 spans 15 residues. Trimming cost V 3 bases and J 6 bases, with 18 bases left between them. In DNA form, the CDR3 reads TGTGCCTGGAGACCCTCGGGGGGGCTTGAAAACACCATATATTTT. Amino acids: CAWRPSGGLENTIYF.

The chain recombines TRBV5-1 with TRBJ1-1; possible D gene TRBD1, 5 bases. Trimming removed 4 bases from V and 10 bases from J, with 14 bases in between. This CDR3 contains 12 residues. Germline CDR1 reads SGHRS; CDR2 reads YFSETQ. CDR3: CASSAQVGGAFF. Here the CDR3 DNA reads TGCGCCAGCAGCGCACAGGTCGGGGGAGCTTTCTTT.

The rearrangement uses TRBV2 and TRBJ1-2; TRBD1 is a possible D gene (5 bases). The V gene's germline CDR1 is SNHLY and CDR2 FYNNEI. Trimming removed 8 bases from V and 4 bases from J, with 11 bases in between. The CDR3 consists of 12 residues. The CDR3 DNA reads TGTGCCAGCCGCGGGGCCGCCTATGGCTACACCTTC. As protein: CASRGAAYGYTF.

The chain employs TRBV5-8 and TRBJ2-7; 8 positions match TRBD1. Germline V CDR1 and CDR2: SGHTS, YDEGEE. This CDR3 spans 17 amino acids. The ends lost 0 bases at V and 4 bases at J; junction bases unmatched: 12. CDR3 residues: CASSLDQGRGRRYEQYF. CDR3 DNA: TGTGCCAGCAGCTTGGATCAAGGCAGGGGGCGTCGATACGAGCAGTACTTC.

This chain uses TRBV11-2 with TRBJ2-7; no clear D. From germline, CDR1 is SGHAT and CDR2 FQNNGV. Trimming left V 5 bases short and J 3 bases short, with 17 bases between. The CDR3 spans 15 residues. DNA for the CDR3: TGTGCCAGCAGCCCCAACCCCTACGGTATCTACGAGCAGTACTTC. Its protein is CASSPNPYGIYEQYF.

This chain links TRBV30 with TRBJ1-1; 7 bases are shared with TRBD1. Trimming at V came to 7 bases and at J to 2 bases, leaving 4 bases not matched to a gene. Germline loops: CDR1 GTSNPN, CDR2 SVGIG (reference sequence). This CDR3 has 12 amino acids. CDR3 nucleotide sequence: TGTGCCTTGGACAGGTCTAACACTGAAGCTTTCTTT. Translation: CALDRSNTEAFF.

This chain uses TRBV6-5 with TRBJ1-2, with D possibly being TRBD1 (5 bases). This CDR3 region has 14 residues. The germline V and J ends were trimmed by 5 bases and 8 bases, with 18 bases remaining between them. The germline V gene has CDR1 MNHEY and CDR2 SVGAGI. CDR3 coding DNA: TGTGCCAGCAGTCCAATCCGGGACTATGGGGGCTACACCTTC. Encoded protein: CASSPIRDYGGYTF.

The gene calls are TRBV19 and TRBJ1-3; D is unclear. Trimming shortened V by 6 bases and J by 0 bases, and 6 bases separated the two germline ends. Germline V gives CDR1 LNHDA, CDR2 SQIVND (reference sequence). This CDR3 has 13 amino acids. The CDR3 nucleotides read TGTGCCAGTAGCCAGGTCTCTGGAAACACCATATATTTT. This sequence encodes CASSQVSGNTIYF.

The chain recombines TRBV27 with TRBJ1-2, with 7 bases lining up with TRBD1. CDR1 is MNHEY, CDR2 SMNVEV, per germline (reference sequence). CDR3 length equals 17 residues. V was clipped by 3 bases and J by 0 bases; unmatched bases: 10. The CDR3 DNA is TGTGCCAGCAGTTTCCGGGGGACAGCGCAAGCTAACTATGGCTACACCTTC. Residues: CASSFRGTAQANYGYTF.

The sample holds a few counts of this clone. V and J are TRBV18 and TRBJ1-5; unclear D gene. This CDR3 contains 14 residues. The V end was cut by 2 bases, the J end by 7 bases, with 12 bases between. Germline V CDR1 and CDR2: KGHSH, LQKENI. This CDR3 reads CASSPSSGMQPQHF. CDR3 bases: TGTGCCAGCTCACCAAGTTCAGGCATGCAGCCCCAGCATTTT.

This chain links TRBV9 with TRBJ2-3, with 7 bases identical to TRBD2. Germline V lookup: CDR1 SGDLS, CDR2 YYNGEE. This CDR3 is 14 amino acids long. The junction had 5 bases not matched to a gene; V was cut back by 7 bases and J by 0 bases. The CDR3 region has the DNA TGTGCCAGCGGGAGGGGCCGGAGCACAGATACGCAGTATTTT. This gives the protein CASGRGRSTDTQYF.

The V and J genes are TRBV2 and TRBJ1-5; 8 bases match TRBD1. V shed 6 bases and J 0 bases; nucleotides not matched to a gene: 13. The CDR3 is 18 amino acids. Per germline, CDR1 SNHLY and CDR2 FYNNEI. The CDR3 is CASSGDRSSGYSNQPQHF. CDR3 nucleotides: TGTGCCAGCAGCGGGGACAGGTCCAGCGGTTATAGCAATCAGCCCCAGCATTTT.

The V gene is TRBV4-1, the J gene TRBJ2-1; maybe TRBD1 (6 bases). The CDR3 is made up of 15 amino acids. The germline CDR1 and CDR2 sequences are MGHRA and YSYEKL. V was cut by 1 base and J by 9 bases, with 16 bases left in between. This CDR3 is CASSQATLRGGEQFF. CDR3 nucleotide sequence: TGCGCCAGCAGCCAAGCAACGCTCCGAGGGGGTGAGCAGTTCTTC.

The chain links TRBV11-2 to TRBJ2-1, with D possibly matching TRBD1 (7 bases). The CDR3 is 16 residues long. Trimming removed 3 bases at V and 3 bases at J, with 15 bases between. CDR1 and CDR2 (germline): SGHAT, FQNNGV. CDR3 sequence (DNA): TGTGCCAGCAGCTTTTCCGGCAGGGGGGACTACAATGAGCAGTTCTTC. This sequence encodes CASSFSGRGDYNEQFF.